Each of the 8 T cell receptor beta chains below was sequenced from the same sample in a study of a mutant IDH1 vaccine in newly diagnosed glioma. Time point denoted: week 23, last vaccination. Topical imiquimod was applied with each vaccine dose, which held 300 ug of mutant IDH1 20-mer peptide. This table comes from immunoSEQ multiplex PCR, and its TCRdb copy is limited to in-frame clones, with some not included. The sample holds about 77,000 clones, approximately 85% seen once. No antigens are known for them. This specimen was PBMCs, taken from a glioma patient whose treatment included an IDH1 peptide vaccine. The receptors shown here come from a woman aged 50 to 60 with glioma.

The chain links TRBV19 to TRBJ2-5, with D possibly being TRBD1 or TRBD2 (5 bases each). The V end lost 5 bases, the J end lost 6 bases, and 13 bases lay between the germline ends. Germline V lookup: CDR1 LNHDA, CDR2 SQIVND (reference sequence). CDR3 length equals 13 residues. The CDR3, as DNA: TGTGCCAGTAGTGGGCGAGAGGGGCAGACCCAGTACTTC. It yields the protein CASSGREGQTQYF.

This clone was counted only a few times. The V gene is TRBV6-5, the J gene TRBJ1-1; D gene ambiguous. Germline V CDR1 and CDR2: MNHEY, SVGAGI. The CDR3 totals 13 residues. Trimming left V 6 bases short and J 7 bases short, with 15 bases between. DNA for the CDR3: TGTGCCAGCAGCAGAATGGGAGACAATGAAGCTTTCTTT. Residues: CASSRMGDNEAFF.

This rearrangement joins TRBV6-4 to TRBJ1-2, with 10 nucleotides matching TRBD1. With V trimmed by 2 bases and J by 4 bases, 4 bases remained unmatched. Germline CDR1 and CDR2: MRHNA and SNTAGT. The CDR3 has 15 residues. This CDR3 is CASSDTRDRGYGYTF. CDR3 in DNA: TGTGCCAGCAGTGACACCAGGGACAGGGGCTATGGCTACACCTTC.

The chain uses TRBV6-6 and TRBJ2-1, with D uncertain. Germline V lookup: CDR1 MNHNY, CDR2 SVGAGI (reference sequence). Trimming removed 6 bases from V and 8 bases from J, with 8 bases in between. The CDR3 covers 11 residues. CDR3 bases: TGTGCCAGCAGACACCTCTATGAGCAGTTCTTC. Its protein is CASRHLYEQFF.

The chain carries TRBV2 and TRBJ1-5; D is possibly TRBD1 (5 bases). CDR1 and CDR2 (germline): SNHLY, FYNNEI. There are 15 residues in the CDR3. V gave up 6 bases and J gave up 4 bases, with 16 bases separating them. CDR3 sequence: CASSFTGTENQPQHF. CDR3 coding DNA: TGTGCCAGCAGCTTCACCGGGACCGAGAATCAGCCCCAGCATTTT.

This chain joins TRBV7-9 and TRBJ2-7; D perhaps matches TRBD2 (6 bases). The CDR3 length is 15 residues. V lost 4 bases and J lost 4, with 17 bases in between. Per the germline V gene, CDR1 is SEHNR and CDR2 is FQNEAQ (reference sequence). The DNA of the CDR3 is TGTGCCAGCAGCTCCGGGGTGGGGAGCGGGTACGAGCAGTACTTC. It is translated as CASSSGVGSGYEQYF.

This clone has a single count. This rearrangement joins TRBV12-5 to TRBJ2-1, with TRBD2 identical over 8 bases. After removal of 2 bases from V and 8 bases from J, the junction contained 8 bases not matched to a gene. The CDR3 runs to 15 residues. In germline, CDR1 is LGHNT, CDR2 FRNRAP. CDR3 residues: CASGLWREEADEQFF. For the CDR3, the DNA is TGTGCTAGTGGTTTGTGGCGGGAGGAGGCGGATGAGCAGTTCTTC.

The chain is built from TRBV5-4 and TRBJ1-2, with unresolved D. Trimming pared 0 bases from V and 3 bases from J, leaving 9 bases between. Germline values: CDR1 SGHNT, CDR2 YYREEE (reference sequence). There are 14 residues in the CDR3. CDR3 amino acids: CASSLVGDDYGYTF. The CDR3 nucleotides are TGTGCCAGCAGCTTGGTTGGGGATGACTATGGCTACACCTTC. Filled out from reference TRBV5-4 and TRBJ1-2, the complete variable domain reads ETGVTQSPTHLIKTRGQQVTLRCSSQSGHNTVSWYQQALGQGPQFIFQYYREEENGRGNFPPRFSGLQFPNYSSELNVNALELDDSALYLCASSLVGDDYGYTFGSGTRLTVV.